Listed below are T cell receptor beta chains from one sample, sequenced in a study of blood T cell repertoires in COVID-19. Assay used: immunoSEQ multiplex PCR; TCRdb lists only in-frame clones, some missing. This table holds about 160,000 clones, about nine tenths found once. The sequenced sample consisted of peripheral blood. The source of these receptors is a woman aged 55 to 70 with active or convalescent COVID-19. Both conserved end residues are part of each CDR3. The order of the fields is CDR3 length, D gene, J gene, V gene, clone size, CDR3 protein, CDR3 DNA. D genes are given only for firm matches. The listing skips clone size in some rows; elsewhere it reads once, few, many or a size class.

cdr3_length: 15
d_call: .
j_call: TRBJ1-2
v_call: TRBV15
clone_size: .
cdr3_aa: CATSRDWSGNYGYTF
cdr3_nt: TGTGCCACCAGCAGAGATTGGTCAGGCAACTATGGCTACACCTTC

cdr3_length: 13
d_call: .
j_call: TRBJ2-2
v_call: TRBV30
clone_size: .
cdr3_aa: CAWTVANTGELFF
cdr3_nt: TGTGCCTGGACTGTCGCGAACACCGGGGAGCTGTTTTTT

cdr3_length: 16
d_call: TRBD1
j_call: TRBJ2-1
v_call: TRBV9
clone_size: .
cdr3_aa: CASSVDLTGGRGEQFF
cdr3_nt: TGTGCCAGCAGCGTAGATCTGACAGGGGGCAGGGGTGAGCAGTTCTTC

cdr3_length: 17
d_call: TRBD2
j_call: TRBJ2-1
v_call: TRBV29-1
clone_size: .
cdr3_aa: CSVKSPGLAGGNNEQFF
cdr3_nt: TGCAGCGTTAAATCCCCGGGACTAGCGGGGGGGAACAATGAGCAGTTCTTC

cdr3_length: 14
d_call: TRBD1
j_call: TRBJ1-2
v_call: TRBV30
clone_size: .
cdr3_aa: CAWTRQGASYGYTF
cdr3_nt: TGTGCCTGGACTAGACAGGGGGCTTCCTATGGCTACACCTTC

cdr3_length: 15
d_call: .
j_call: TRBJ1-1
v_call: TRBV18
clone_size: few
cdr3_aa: CASSPIIGGGTEAFF
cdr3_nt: TGTGCCAGCTCACCAATCATCGGGGGGGGGACTGAAGCTTTCTTT

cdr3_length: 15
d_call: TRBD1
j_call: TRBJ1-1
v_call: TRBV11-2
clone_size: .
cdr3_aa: CASSLVRTGETSAFF
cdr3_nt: TGTGCCAGCAGCTTAGTAAGGACAGGGGAGACTTCAGCTTTCTTT

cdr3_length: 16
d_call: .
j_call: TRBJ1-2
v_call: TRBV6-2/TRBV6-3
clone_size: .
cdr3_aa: CASSYSISTDNYGYTF
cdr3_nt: TGTGCCAGCAGTTACTCGATTTCTACTGATAACTATGGCTACACCTTC

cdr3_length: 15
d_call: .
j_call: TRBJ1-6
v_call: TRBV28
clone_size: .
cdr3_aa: CASKAQGKAISPLHF
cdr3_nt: TGTGCCAGCAAGGCGCAGGGGAAAGCAATTTCACCCCTCCACTTT

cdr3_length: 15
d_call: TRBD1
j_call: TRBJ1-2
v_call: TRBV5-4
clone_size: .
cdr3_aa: CASSLGGQTNYGYTF
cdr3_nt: TGTGCCAGCAGCTTGGGGGGACAGACGAACTATGGCTACACCTTC

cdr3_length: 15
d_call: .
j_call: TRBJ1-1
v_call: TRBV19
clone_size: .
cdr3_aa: CASSPPGSQKTEAFF
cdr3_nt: TGTGCCAGTAGTCCGCCAGGGTCCCAAAAAACTGAAGCTTTCTTT

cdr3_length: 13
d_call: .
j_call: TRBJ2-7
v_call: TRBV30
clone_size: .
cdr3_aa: CAWSPGQWREQYF
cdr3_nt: TGTGCCTGGAGTCCAGGACAGTGGCGGGAGCAGTACTTC

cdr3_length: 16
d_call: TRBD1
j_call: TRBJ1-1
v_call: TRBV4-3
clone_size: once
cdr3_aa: CASSQVGTGGRTEAFF
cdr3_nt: TGCGCCAGCAGCCAAGTAGGGACAGGGGGGAGGACTGAAGCTTTCTTT

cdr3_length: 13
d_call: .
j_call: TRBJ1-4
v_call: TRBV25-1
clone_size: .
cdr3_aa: CASGGSVGEKLFF
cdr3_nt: TGTGCCAGCGGCGGGTCCGTCGGTGAAAAACTGTTTTTT

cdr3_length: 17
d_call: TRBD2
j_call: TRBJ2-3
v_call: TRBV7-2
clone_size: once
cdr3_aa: CASSRGATSGNTDTQYF
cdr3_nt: TGTGCCAGCAGCCGGGGGGCGACTAGCGGAAACACAGATACGCAGTATTTT

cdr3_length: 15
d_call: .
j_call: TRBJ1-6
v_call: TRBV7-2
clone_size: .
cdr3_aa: CASSFTGLYNSPLHF
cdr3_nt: TGTGCCAGCAGCTTCACAGGGTTGTATAATTCACCCCTCCACTTT

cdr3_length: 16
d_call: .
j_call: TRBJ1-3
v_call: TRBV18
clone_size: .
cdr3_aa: CASSPQQDLSGNTIYF
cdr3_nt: TGTGCCAGCTCACCACAACAGGATCTCTCTGGAAACACCATATATTTT

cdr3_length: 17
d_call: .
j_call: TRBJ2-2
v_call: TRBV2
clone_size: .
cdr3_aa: CASSEIDQGHNTGELFF
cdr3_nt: TGTGCCAGCAGTGAAATCGACCAGGGACACAACACCGGGGAGCTGTTTTTT

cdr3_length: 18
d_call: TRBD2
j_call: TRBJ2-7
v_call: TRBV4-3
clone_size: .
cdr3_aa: CASSQALAGETSSYEQYF
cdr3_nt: TGCGCCAGCAGCCAAGCGCTAGCGGGAGAAACGAGCTCCTACGAGCAGTACTTC

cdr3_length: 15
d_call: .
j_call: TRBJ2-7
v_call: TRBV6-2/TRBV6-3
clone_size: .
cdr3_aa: CASSYEGHGSYEQYF
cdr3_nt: TGTGCCAGCAGTTACGAGGGACACGGCTCCTACGAGCAGTACTTC

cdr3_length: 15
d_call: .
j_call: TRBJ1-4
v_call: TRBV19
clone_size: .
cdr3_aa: CASQGRGSTNEKLFF
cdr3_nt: TGTGCCAGTCAGGGGAGAGGGTCAACTAATGAAAAACTGTTTTTT

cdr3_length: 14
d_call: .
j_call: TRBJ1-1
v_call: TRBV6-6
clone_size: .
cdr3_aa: CASSLSRRDTEAFF
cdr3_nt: TGTGCCAGCAGTTTGTCGCGCCGGGACACTGAAGCTTTCTTT

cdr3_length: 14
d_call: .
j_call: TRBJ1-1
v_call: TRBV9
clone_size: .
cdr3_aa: CASSVGRVNTEAFF
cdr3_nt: TGTGCCAGCAGCGTAGGCAGGGTGAACACTGAAGCTTTCTTT

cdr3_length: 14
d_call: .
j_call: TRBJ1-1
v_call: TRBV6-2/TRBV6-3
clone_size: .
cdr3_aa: CASSYSSEGTEAFF
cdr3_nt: TGTGCCAGCAGTTACTCGTCGGAGGGGACTGAAGCTTTCTTT

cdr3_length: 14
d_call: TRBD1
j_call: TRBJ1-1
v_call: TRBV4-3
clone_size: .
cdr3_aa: CASSRDREAAEAFF
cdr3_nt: TGCGCCAGCAGCCGAGACAGGGAGGCGGCTGAAGCTTTCTTT

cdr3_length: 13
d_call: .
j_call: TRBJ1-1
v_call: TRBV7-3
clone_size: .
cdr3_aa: CASSREMNTEAFF
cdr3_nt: TGTGCCAGCAGCCGGGAGATGAACACTGAAGCTTTCTTT

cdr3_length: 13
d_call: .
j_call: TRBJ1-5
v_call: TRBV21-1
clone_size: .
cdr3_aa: CASSNPGLEPQHF
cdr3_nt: TGTGCCAGCAGCAATCCGGGGTTAGAGCCCCAGCATTTT